These 16 T cell receptor beta chains were all obtained from the same sample, sequenced in a study of T cell repertoires in cytomegalovirus infection. Each CDR3 protein is one row after TCRdb ran MiXCR on the reads. The sample lists 200,000 to 300,000 distinct CDR3 sequences, around 15% seen once, with about 8.7% in the top ten. Sequenced: PBMCs. The receptors were sampled from a human donor in good health (CMV status not recorded). Some clones in this sample may be carry-over from other donors' samples.

This clonotype was counted between two and nine times. This chain connects TRBV4-1 to TRBJ1-2; D is ambiguous. V lost 0 bases and J 7 bases, leaving 15 bases between the germline ends. Germline lookup yields CDR1 MGHRA and CDR2 YSYEKL. CDR3 size: 15 residues. The CDR3 DNA sequence: TGCGCCAGCAGCCAAGAGATTGACGGCGCCTCTGGCTACACCTTC. Translated: CASSQEIDGASGYTF.

This clonotype was counted at least ten times. V is TRBV7-3 and J is TRBJ2-5; 9 nucleotides agree with TRBD2. CDR1 SGHTA and CDR2 FQGTGA come from the germline V gene. The CDR3 consists of 15 residues. J lost 5 bases, V lost 3 bases, and 7 bases had no gene match. The CDR3 sequence is CASSFLAGVRETQYF. In DNA, the CDR3 is TGTGCCAGCAGCTTTTTAGCGGGAGTGAGGGAGACCCAGTACTTC.

This rearrangement joins TRBV6-5 to TRBJ2-3; 10 bases fit TRBD2. The V gene's germline CDR1 is MNHEY and CDR2 SVGAGI. The CDR3 has 16 residues. Trimming at V came to 6 bases and at J to 4 bases, leaving 10 bases not matched to a gene. The CDR3 here is CASRLTSGVTSDTQYF. As DNA, the CDR3 is TGTGCCAGCAGGTTAACTAGCGGGGTAACCTCAGATACGCAGTATTTT.

This clonotype was counted ten times or more. This chain joins TRBV7-2 and TRBJ2-4; D perhaps matches TRBD2 (5 bases). The CDR3 is 13 amino acids. Germline CDR1 reads SGHTA; CDR2 reads FQGNSA. V was pared by 5 bases and J by 5 bases, with 10 bases between. The CDR3 is CASSRRGQNIQYF. CDR3 nucleotides: TGTGCCAGCAGCCGTCGAGGGCAAAACATTCAGTACTTC.

The sample holds many counts of this clonotype. V gene TRBV7-3 combines with J gene TRBJ2-1, with 8 bases fitting TRBD2. The CDR3 extends over 14 amino acids. Per germline, CDR1 SGHTA and CDR2 FQGTGA. The V segment lost 5 bases and the J segment 8 bases; nucleotides outside the gene matches: 8. As DNA, the CDR3 is TGTGCCAGCAGCCCCCCCGGGGGGGGGTATGAGCAGTTCTTC. Encoded protein: CASSPPGGGYEQFF.

On this clonotype itself: The junction shows a germline mismatch at one end, possibly a read error. This chain links TRBV4-1 with TRBJ2-5; unclear D gene. The CDR3 is 13 residues long. Germline lookup yields CDR1 MGHRA and CDR2 YSYEKL. The DNA of the CDR3 is TGTGCCAGCAGCCTCCGCCTCCAAGAGACCCAGTACTTC. It specifies CASSLRLQETQYF.

This chain connects TRBV9 to TRBJ2-2; no clear D gene. This CDR3 region has 18 residues. Trimming took 4 bases from V and 0 from J, leaving 19 bases between them. Germline CDR1 is SGDLS and CDR2 is YYNGEE. Here the CDR3 reads CASSLGPWRLANTGELFF. The CDR3, as DNA: TGTGCCAGCAGCTTAGGGCCCTGGCGCCTCGCGAACACCGGGGAGCTGTTTTTT.

This chain uses TRBV27 with TRBJ2-1; TRBD2 agrees at 8 bases. CDR3 size: 14 residues. J was trimmed by 8 bases and V by 8 bases; bases with no gene match: 11. Germline V lookup: CDR1 MNHEY, CDR2 SMNVEV (reference sequence). The CDR3 region is CASSAGLDLDEQFF. The CDR3 nucleotides read TGTGCCAGCTCCGCGGGACTAGATCTCGATGAGCAGTTCTTC.

The chain recombines TRBV20-1 with TRBJ2-1, with D uncertain. Trimming shortened V by 4 bases and J by 8 bases, and 12 bases separated the two germline ends. CDR1 is DFQATT, CDR2 SNEGSKA, per germline (reference sequence). The CDR3 has 12 amino acids. This CDR3 is CSATGNVDEQFF. The CDR3 nucleotides are TGCAGTGCTACGGGCAATGTCGATGAGCAGTTCTTC.

This clonotype occurred a few times. The chain couples TRBV28 to TRBJ2-3, with 9 bases lining up with TRBD1. Germline CDR1 is MDHEN and CDR2 is SYDVKM. Losses at the gene ends were 2 bases for V and 2 bases for J; bases not matched to a gene: 8. This CDR3 has 17 amino acids. CDR3 region: CASSLRRDRANTDTQYF. CDR3 bases: TGTGCCAGCAGTTTAAGGAGGGACAGGGCAAACACAGATACGCAGTATTTT.

This clonotype was seen more than once but under ten times. The V call is TRBV4-3, the J call TRBJ2-7, with D tentatively TRBD2 (5 bases). The V gene lost 5 bases and the J gene lost 4 bases, with 15 bases spanning the gap. Germline-derived CDR1 and CDR2 are LGHNA and YSLEER. The CDR3 has 14 amino acids. DNA for the CDR3: TGCGCCAGCAGCTCGACCGGGATCCGGTACGAGCAGTACTTC. Translation gives CASSSTGIRYEQYF.

This clonotype appeared a few times. V gene TRBV2 combines with J gene TRBJ1-1; D is perhaps TRBD1 (5 bases). The CDR3 is 13 residues long. The V gene's germline CDR1 is SNHLY and CDR2 FYNNEI. Trimming took 6 bases from V and 5 from J, leaving 13 bases between them. CDR3 loop: CASRGRRETEAFF. CDR3 bases: TGTGCCAGCAGGGGACGGCGAGAGACTGAAGCTTTCTTT.

This clonotype was recorded at least ten times. This chain connects TRBV7-6 to TRBJ2-3; TRBD1 aligns across 9 bases. CDR3 length: 16 amino acids. Looked up from germline, CDR1 is SGHVS and CDR2 is FNYEAQ. Trimming at V came to 5 bases and at J to 3 bases, leaving 9 bases not matched to a gene. Here the CDR3 reads CASSPRPGQGTDTQYF. CDR3 coding DNA: TGTGCCAGCAGCCCTAGGCCGGGACAGGGAACAGATACGCAGTATTTT.

This clonotype has a count of ten or more. This chain uses TRBV7-3 with TRBJ2-6, with D unclear. Trimming left V 1 base short and J 2 bases short, with 9 bases between. Germline-derived CDR1 and CDR2 are SGHTA and FQGTGA. The CDR3 covers 16 residues. CDR3 DNA sequence: TGTGCCAGCAGCTTAATGGTCCCGGCTGGGGCCAACGTCCTGACTTTC. Its translation: CASSLMVPAGANVLTF.

The CDR3 region is CASSLAHPSGEVTEAFF. Here the CDR3 DNA reads TGCGCCAGCAGCTTGGCGCACCCGTCAGGGGAGGTCACTGAAGCTTTCTTT. The chain uses TRBV5-1 and TRBJ1-1, with D tentatively TRBD1 (6 bases). V was cut by 0 bases and J by 4 bases, with 19 bases left in between. CDR1 is SGHRS and CDR2 is YFSETQ in the germline V gene. This CDR3 is built from 17 residues.

The chain joins TRBV29-1 to TRBJ2-3; 10 nucleotides match TRBD2. Germline V gene sequence: CDR1 SQVTM, CDR2 ANQGSEA. The V segment lost 0 bases and the J segment 4 bases; nucleotides outside the gene matches: 10. The length of the CDR3 is 17 residues. CDR3: CSVEEASGRATPDTQYF. DNA of the CDR3: TGCAGCGTTGAAGAGGCGAGCGGGAGGGCCACACCAGATACGCAGTATTTT.